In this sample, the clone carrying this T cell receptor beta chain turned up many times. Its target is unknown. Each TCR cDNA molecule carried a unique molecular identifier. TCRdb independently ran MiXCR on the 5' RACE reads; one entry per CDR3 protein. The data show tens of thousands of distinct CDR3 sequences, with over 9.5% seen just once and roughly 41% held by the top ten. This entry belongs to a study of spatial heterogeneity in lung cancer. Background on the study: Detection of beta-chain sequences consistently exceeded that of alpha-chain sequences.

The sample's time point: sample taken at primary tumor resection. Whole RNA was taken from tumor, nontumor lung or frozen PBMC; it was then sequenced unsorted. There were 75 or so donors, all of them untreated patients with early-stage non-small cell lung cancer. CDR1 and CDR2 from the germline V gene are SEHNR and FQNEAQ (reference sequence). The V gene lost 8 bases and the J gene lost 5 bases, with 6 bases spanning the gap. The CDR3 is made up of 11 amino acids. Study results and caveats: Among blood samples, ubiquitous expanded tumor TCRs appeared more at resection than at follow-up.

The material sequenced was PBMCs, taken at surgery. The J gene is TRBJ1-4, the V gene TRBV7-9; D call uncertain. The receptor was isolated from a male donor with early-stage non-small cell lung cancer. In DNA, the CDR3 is TGTGCCAGCCGACGGAATGAAAAACTGTTTTTT. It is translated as CASRRNEKLFF.